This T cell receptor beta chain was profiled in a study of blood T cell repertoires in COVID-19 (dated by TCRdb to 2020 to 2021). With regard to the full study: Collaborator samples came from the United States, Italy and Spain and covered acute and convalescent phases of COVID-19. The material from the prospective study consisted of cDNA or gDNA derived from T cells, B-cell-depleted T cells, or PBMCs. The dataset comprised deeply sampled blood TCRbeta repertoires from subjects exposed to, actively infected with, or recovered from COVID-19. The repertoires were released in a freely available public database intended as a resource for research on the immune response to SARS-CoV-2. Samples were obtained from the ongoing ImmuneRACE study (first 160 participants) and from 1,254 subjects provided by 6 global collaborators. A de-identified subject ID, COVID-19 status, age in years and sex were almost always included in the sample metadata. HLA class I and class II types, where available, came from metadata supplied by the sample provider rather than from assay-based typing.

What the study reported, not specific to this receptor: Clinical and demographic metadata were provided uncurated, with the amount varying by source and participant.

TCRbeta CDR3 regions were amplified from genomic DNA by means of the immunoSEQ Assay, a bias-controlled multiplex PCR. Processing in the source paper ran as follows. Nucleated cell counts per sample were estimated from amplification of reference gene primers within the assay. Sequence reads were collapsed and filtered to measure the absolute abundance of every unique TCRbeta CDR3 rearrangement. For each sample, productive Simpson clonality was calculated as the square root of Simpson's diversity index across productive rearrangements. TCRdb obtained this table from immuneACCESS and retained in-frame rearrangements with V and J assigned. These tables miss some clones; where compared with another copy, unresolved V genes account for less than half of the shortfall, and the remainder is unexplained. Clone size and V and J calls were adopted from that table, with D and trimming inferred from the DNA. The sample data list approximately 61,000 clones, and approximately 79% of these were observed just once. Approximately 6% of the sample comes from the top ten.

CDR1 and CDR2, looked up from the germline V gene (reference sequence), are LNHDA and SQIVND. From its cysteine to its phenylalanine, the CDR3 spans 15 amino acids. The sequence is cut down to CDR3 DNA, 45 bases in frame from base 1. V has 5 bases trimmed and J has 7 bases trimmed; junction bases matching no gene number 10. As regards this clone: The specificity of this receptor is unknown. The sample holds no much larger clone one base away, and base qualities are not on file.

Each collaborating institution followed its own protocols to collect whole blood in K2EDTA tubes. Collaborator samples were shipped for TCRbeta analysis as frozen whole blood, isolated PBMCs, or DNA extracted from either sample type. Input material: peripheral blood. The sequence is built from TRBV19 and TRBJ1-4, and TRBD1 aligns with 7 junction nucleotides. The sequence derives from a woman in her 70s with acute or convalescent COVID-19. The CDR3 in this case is CASSAQTGRGEKLFF. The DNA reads TGTGCCAGTAGTGCTCAGACAGGGCGGGGTGAAAAACTGTTTTTT. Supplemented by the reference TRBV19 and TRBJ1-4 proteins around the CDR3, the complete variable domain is DGGITQSPKYLFRKEGQNVTLSCEQNLNHDAMYWYRQDPGQGLRLIYYSQIVNDFQKGDIAEGYSVSREKKESFPLTVTSAQKNPTAFYLCASSAQTGRGEKLFFGSGTQLSVL.